A selection of T cell receptor beta chains follows, all from one sample in a study of shared clonotypes between healthy human individuals. Sequencing was performed with immunoSEQ multiplex PCR; in TCRdb, only in-frame clones are kept and a portion is missing. Here the sample spans roughly 760,000 clones, less than 85% being singletons. The sequenced sample consisted of memory CD4+ T cells sorted from blood. The receptors come from a woman aged 25-40 years in good health. Both conserved end residues are part of each CDR3. D genes are given only for firm matches. Clone size is shown for a subset of rows, as once, few, many or a class of expanded clone.

TRBD1,TRBV28,NA,15,TRBJ1-1,CASNPGGTGNTEAFF,TGTGCCAGCAATCCTGGGGGGACAGGGAACACTGAAGCTTTCTTT
NA,TRBV28,once,14,TRBJ2-7,CASRYRDNSYEQYF,TGTGCCAGCAGATACCGGGACAACTCCTACGAGCAGTACTTC
NA,TRBV5-1,NA,14,TRBJ1-1,CASSGRATNTEAFF,TGCGCCAGCAGCGGCCGGGCCACCAACACTGAAGCTTTCTTT
TRBD2,TRBV4-1,NA,19,TRBJ2-1,CASSQGIRTSGSGYNEQFF,TGCGCCAGCAGCCAAGGTATACGGACTAGCGGGAGTGGCTACAATGAGCAGTTCTTC
TRBD1,TRBV5-6,NA,16,TRBJ2-1,CASSPKPDRVGNEQFF,TGTGCCAGCAGCCCGAAACCAGACAGGGTAGGCAATGAGCAGTTCTTC
NA,TRBV27,NA,16,TRBJ1-1,CASRPRPTATGTEAFF,TGTGCCAGCAGACCACGGCCGACAGCCACTGGCACTGAAGCTTTCTTT
TRBD1,TRBV28,NA,15,TRBJ2-1,CASIKGTGSYNEQFF,TGTGCCAGCATTAAGGGGACAGGGAGTTACAATGAGCAGTTCTTC
NA,TRBV28,NA,13,TRBJ2-7,CASTPGGRYEQYF,TGTGCCAGCACCCCAGGGGGGCGATACGAGCAGTACTTC
NA,TRBV11-2,NA,14,TRBJ2-7,CASSLGVASYEQYF,TGTGCCAGCAGCTTAGGTGTAGCCAGCTACGAGCAGTACTTC
TRBD2,TRBV28,NA,16,TRBJ2-1,CASALWSGTAYNEQFF,TGTGCCAGCGCCCTATGGAGCGGGACTGCCTACAATGAGCAGTTCTTC
NA,TRBV4-1,NA,16,TRBJ1-2,CASSQGRARGNYGYTF,TGCGCCAGCAGCCAAGGGAGGGCACGGGGAAACTATGGCTACACCTTC
NA,TRBV2,NA,12,TRBJ1-1,CASSERDGQAFF,TGTGCCAGCAGTGAACGGGACGGACAAGCTTTCTTT
TRBD1,TRBV5-1,NA,15,TRBJ2-2,CASSVGQGYTGELFF,TGCGCCAGCAGCGTGGGACAGGGGTACACCGGGGAGCTGTTTTTT
NA,TRBV5-1,NA,14,TRBJ2-7,CASRGQGSSYEQYF,TGCGCCAGCAGGGGCCAGGGGAGTTCCTACGAGCAGTACTTC
NA,TRBV19,NA,15,TRBJ1-4,CASTAVAGLNEKLFF,TGTGCCAGTACCGCGGTGGCAGGACTTAATGAAAAACTGTTTTTT
NA,TRBV18,NA,15,TRBJ2-4,CASSRDGGAKNIQYF,TGTGCCAGCTCCCGGGACGGCGGGGCCAAAAACATTCAGTACTTC
NA,TRBV9,NA,15,TRBJ1-3,CASSVSGVTGNTIYF,TGTGCCAGCAGCGTATCAGGGGTTACTGGAAACACCATATATTTT
TRBD2,TRBV5-5,NA,15,TRBJ2-1,CASSQISGGYNEQFF,TGTGCCAGCAGCCAAATTAGCGGGGGCTACAATGAGCAGTTCTTC
TRBD2,TRBV28,NA,16,TRBJ2-2,CASSIISGRDTGELFF,TGTGCCAGCAGTATTATTAGCGGGAGGGACACCGGGGAGCTGTTTTTT
NA,TRBV28,NA,13,TRBJ2-3,CASSPEPINTQYF,TGTGCCAGCAGCCCCGAACCAATAAATACGCAGTATTTT
NA,TRBV28,NA,16,TRBJ1-3,CASSLGLETQKNTIYF,TGTGCCAGCAGTTTGGGGTTGGAGACGCAAAAAAACACCATATATTTT
NA,TRBV4-2,many,14,TRBJ2-1,CASSQGREFSEQFF,TGTGCCAGCAGCCAAGGGCGGGAATTTAGTGAGCAGTTCTTC
NA,TRBV19,NA,14,TRBJ1-5,CASSPYERGRPQHF,TGTGCCAGTAGTCCCTACGAACGCGGTCGGCCCCAGCATTTT